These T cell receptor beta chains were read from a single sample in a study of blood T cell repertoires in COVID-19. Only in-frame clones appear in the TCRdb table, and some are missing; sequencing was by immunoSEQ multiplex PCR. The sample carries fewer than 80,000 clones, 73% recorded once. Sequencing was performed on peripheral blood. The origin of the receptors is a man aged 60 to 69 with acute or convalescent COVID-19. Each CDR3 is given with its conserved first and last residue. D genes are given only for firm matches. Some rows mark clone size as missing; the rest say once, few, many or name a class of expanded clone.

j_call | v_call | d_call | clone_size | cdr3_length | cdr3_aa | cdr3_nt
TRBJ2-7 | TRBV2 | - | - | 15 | CASSGREVILYEQYF | TGTGCCAGCAGTGGAAGAGAGGTGATCCTGTACGAGCAGTACTTC
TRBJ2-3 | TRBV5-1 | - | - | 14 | CASSTGQTRDTQYF | TGCGCCAGCAGCACAGGACAGACCAGAGATACGCAGTATTTT
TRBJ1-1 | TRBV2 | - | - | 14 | CASRTDRTRTEAFF | TGTGCCAGCAGGACCGACAGAACGCGGACTGAAGCTTTCTTT
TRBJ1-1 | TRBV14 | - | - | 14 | CASSQEIGVTEAFF | TGTGCCAGCAGCCAAGAAATAGGGGTCACTGAAGCTTTCTTT
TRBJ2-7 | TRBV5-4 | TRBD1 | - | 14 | CASSPGGDRYEQYF | TGTGCCAGCAGCCCAGGGGGTGATCGCTACGAGCAGTACTTC
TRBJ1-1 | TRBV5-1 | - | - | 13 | CASSAEGNTEAFF | TGCGCCAGCAGCGCGGAGGGGAACACTGAAGCTTTCTTT
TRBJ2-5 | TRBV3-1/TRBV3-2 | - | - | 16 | CASSPRAAGGQETQYF | TGTGCCAGCAGCCCGAGGGCAGCGGGTGGTCAAGAGACCCAGTACTTC
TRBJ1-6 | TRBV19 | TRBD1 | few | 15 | CASSRVDRENSPLHF | TGTGCCAGTAGTAGAGTGGACAGGGAGAATTCACCCCTCCACTTT
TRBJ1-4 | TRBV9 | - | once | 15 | CASSANPEGHEKLFF | TGTGCCAGCAGCGCCAACCCCGAGGGCCATGAAAAACTGTTTTTT
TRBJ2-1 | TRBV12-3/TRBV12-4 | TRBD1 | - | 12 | CASSRTGGEQFF | TGTGCCAGCAGTAGGACAGGGGGTGAGCAGTTCTTC
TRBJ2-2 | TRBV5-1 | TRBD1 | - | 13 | CASGTGYTGELFF | TGCGCCTCCGGGACAGGGTACACCGGGGAGCTGTTTTTT
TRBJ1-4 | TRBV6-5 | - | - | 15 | CASSPVRSGNEKLFF | TGTGCCAGCAGCCCCGTTCGGTCCGGTAATGAAAAACTGTTTTTT
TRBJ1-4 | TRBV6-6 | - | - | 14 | CASKRQTTNEKLFF | TGTGCCAGCAAGAGACAAACAACTAATGAAAAACTGTTTTTT
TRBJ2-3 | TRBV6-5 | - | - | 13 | CASKETSFDTQYF | TGTGCCAGCAAGGAAACTAGTTTCGATACGCAGTATTTT
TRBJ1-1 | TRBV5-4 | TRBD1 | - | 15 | CASSWEDRVGSEAFF | TGTGCCAGCAGCTGGGAGGACAGGGTTGGATCTGAAGCTTTCTTT
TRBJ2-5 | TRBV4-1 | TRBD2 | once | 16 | CASSGVAGLVRETQYF | TGCGCCAGCAGCGGCGTAGCGGGGCTCGTACGGGAGACCCAGTACTTC
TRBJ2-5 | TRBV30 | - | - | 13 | CAWSVQGGKTQYF | TGTGCCTGGAGTGTACAGGGTGGAAAGACCCAGTACTTC
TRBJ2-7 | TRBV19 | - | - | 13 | CASNVRGSYEQYF | TGTGCCAGTAATGTCAGGGGCTCCTACGAGCAGTACTTC
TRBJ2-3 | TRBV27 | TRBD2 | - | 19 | CASSLLVLAGTTSTDTQYF | TGTGCCAGCAGTTTATTAGTACTAGCGGGAACTACTAGCACAGATACGCAGTATTTT
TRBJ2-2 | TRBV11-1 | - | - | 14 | CASSLQETTGELFF | TGTGCCAGCAGCTTACAGGAAACCACCGGGGAGCTGTTTTTT
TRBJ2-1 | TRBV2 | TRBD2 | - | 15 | CASRPASGGYNEQFF | TGTGCCAGCAGACCGGCTAGCGGAGGTTACAATGAGCAGTTCTTC
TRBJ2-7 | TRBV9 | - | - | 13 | CASSVSQNYEQYF | TGTGCCAGCAGCGTATCACAGAACTACGAGCAGTACTTC
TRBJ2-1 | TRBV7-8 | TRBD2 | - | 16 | CASSLREGWVGNEQFF | TGTGCCAGCAGCTTAAGGGAGGGGTGGGTCGGCAATGAGCAGTTCTTC
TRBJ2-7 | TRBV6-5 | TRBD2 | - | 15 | CASSYTSGSPYEQYF | TGTGCCAGCAGTTACACTAGCGGGAGCCCCTACGAGCAGTACTTC
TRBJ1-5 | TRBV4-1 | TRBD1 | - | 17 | CASSQGKLWDSNQPQHF | TGCGCCAGCAGCCAAGGGAAGTTGTGGGACAGTAATCAGCCCCAGCATTTT
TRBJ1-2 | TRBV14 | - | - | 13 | CASSRRQTYGYTF | TGTGCCAGCAGCCGACGACAGACCTATGGCTACACCTTC
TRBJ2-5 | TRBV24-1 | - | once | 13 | CATSGAGQETQYF | TGTGCCACCAGTGGGGCGGGACAAGAGACCCAGTACTTC
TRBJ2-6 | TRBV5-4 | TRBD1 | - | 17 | CASSSDRGDAGANVLTF | TGTGCCAGCAGCTCGGACAGGGGGGATGCGGGGGCCAACGTCCTGACTTTC
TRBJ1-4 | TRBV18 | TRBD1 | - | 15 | CASSPRGTGNEKLFF | TGTGCCAGCTCACCGAGAGGGACAGGGAATGAAAAACTGTTTTTT